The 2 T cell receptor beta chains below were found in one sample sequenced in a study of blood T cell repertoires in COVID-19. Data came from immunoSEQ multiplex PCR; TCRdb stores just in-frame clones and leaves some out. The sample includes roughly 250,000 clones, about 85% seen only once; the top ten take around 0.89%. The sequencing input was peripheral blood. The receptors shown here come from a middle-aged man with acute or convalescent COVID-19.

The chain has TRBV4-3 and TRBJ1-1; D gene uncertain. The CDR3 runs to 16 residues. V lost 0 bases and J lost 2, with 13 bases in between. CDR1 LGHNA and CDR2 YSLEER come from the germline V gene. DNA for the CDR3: TGCGCCAGCAGCCAAGATCGAGGCCAGTCCAACACTGAAGCTTTCTTT. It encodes CASSQDRGQSNTEAFF.

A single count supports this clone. In nucleotides, the CDR3 is TGTGCCAGCACGTCAGGACTAGCGGAATGTTACAATGAGCAGTTCTTC. This codes for CASTSGLAECYNEQFF. The genes are TRBV6-4 and TRBJ2-1, with 10 bases that match TRBD2. This CDR3 is built from 16 residues. Trimming cost V 7 bases and J 4 bases; bases outside gene matches: 10. Germline CDR1 reads MRHNA; CDR2 reads SNTAGT.